The 20 T cell receptor beta chains listed next were all sequenced from one sample in a study of shared clonotypes between healthy human individuals. TCRdb keeps only in-frame clones here, not all; method: immunoSEQ multiplex PCR. Of about 2 million clones in the sample, roughly 94% are singletons; the top ten hold about 0.13%. The sample was naive CD4+ T cells sorted from blood. Subset given: CD45RA+ positively selected. The receptors here all came from a man younger than 35 in good health.

The J gene is TRBJ2-2, the V gene TRBV9, with D maybe TRBD2 (5 bases). CDR3 length equals 16 residues. The V gene lost 0 bases and the J gene lost 2 bases, with 11 bases spanning the gap. Germline CDR1 SGDLS, CDR2 YYNGEE. The CDR3 bases are TGTGCCAGCAGCGTAGGAGGGAACCCAAACACCGGGGAGCTGTTTTTT. This codes for CASSVGGNPNTGELFF. The full variable domain, its missing parts supplied by reference TRBV9 and TRBJ2-2, is DSGVTQTPKHLITATGQRVTLRCSPRSGDLSVYWYQQSLDQGLQFLIQYYNGEERAKGNILERFSAQQFPDLHSELNLSSLELGDSALYFCASSVGGNPNTGELFFGEGSRLTVL.

The gene calls are TRBV28 and TRBJ2-7, with D unresolved. Germline V lookup: CDR1 MDHEN, CDR2 SYDVKM. There are 12 residues in the CDR3. Trimming cost V 5 bases and J 3 bases, with 8 bases left between them. CDR3 nucleotides: TGTGCCAGCAGTCTCCTATACTACGAGCAGTACTTC. Protein: CASSLLYYEQYF.

The rearrangement uses TRBV29-1 and TRBJ2-7; 7 bases are shared with TRBD2. CDR3 length equals 12 residues. Germline loops: CDR1 SQVTM, CDR2 ANQGSEA. Losses at the gene ends were 8 bases for V and 2 bases for J; bases not matched to a gene: 6. The CDR3 DNA is TGCAGCCATGGGAGGGAGACCTACGAGCAGTACTTC. Translated, it gives CSHGRETYEQYF.

Details on this clone: The same CDR3 is also encoded by other DNA sequences in this sample. The chain joins TRBV4-3 to TRBJ1-5; a possible D gene is TRBD1 (5 bases). Germline CDR1 and CDR2: LGHNA and YSLEER. CDR3 length equals 15 residues. V lost 1 base and J 2 bases, leaving 9 bases between the germline ends. For the CDR3, the DNA is TGCGCCAGCAGCCAAGGGACGGGGGGCAATCAGCCCCAGCATTTT. Translated: CASSQGTGGNQPQHF.

The chain links TRBV6-4 to TRBJ1-6; no clear D. Trimming removed 10 bases at V and 1 base at J, with 8 bases between. Germline loops: CDR1 MRHNA, CDR2 SNTAGT. The CDR3 has 13 residues. This chain's CDR3 is CATKESYNSPLHF. As DNA, the CDR3 is TGTGCCACCAAGGAGTCCTATAATTCACCCCTCCACTTT.

The V gene is TRBV9, the J gene TRBJ2-3; D gene uncertain. Per germline, CDR1 SGDLS and CDR2 YYNGEE. Trimming took 0 bases from V and 5 from J, leaving 4 bases between them. The CDR3 covers 12 residues. Here the CDR3 reads CASSVARDTQYF. As DNA, the CDR3 is TGTGCCAGCAGCGTAGCACGAGATACGCAGTATTTT. The whole variable domain, remainder taken from reference TRBV9 and TRBJ2-3, is DSGVTQTPKHLITATGQRVTLRCSPRSGDLSVYWYQQSLDQGLQFLIQYYNGEERAKGNILERFSAQQFPDLHSELNLSSLELGDSALYFCASSVARDTQYFGPGTRLTVL.

The V call is TRBV5-4, the J call TRBJ2-5, with 11 bases lining up with TRBD2. The CDR3 is made up of 16 amino acids. V trimming: 3 bases; J trimming: 1 base; junction bases outside the gene matches: 5. Germline V CDR1 and CDR2: SGHNT, YYREEE (reference sequence). The CDR3 DNA is TGTGCCAGCAGCTCCGGGACTAGCGGAGCCCAAGAGACCCAGTACTTC. It codes for CASSSGTSGAQETQYF.

In nucleotides, the CDR3 is TGTGCCAGCAGCCAACGGACTAGCGGGATATCCTTCGGTACGCAGTATTTT. Translation gives CASSQRTSGISFGTQYF. V gene TRBV5-6 combines with J gene TRBJ2-3; 12 positions match TRBD2. CDR3 length equals 17 residues. Trimming cost V 4 bases and J 8 bases; bases outside gene matches: 14. CDR1 and CDR2 from the germline V gene are SGHDT and YYEEEE.

V usage is TRBV5-6 and J usage is TRBJ2-5; D gene uncertain. CDR1 is SGHDT, CDR2 YYEEEE, per germline. CDR3 length equals 12 residues. Trimming pared 3 bases from V and 0 bases from J, leaving 3 bases between. Written as DNA, the CDR3 is TGTGCCAGCAGCTCGTACCAAGAGACCCAGTACTTC. It yields the protein CASSSYQETQYF.

This chain joins TRBV30 and TRBJ2-5; D is perhaps TRBD2 (6 bases). Trimming shortened V by 1 base and J by 5 bases, and 11 bases separated the two germline ends. Germline V gene lookup returns CDR1 GTSNPN and CDR2 SVGIG (reference sequence). CDR3 size: 13 residues. CDR3 DNA: TGTGCCTGGAGTGGGGGGGTTAGGGAGACCCAGTACTTC. Residues: CAWSGGVRETQYF.

The genes are TRBV5-1 and TRBJ2-7, with D unresolved. CDR3 length equals 18 residues. Germline assignment: CDR1 SGHRS and CDR2 YFSETQ. Trimming stripped 3 bases from V and 2 bases from J, with 24 bases between. The CDR3 bases are TGCGCCAGCAGCTCCGATTATGGGGTCTTGCTGATAGCCTACGAGCAGTACTTC. It specifies CASSSDYGVLLIAYEQYF.

This rearrangement joins TRBV6-5 to TRBJ1-6; unclear D gene. The CDR3 has 14 amino acids. V lost 6 bases to trimming and J lost 7 bases, with 13 bases between them. The germline V gene encodes CDR1 MNHEY and CDR2 SVGAGI. The CDR3, as DNA: TGTGCCAGCAGCAGACTAGGACCAAATTCACCCCTCCACTTT. Protein product: CASSRLGPNSPLHF.

This CDR3 reads CASGLVGTDTQYF. Written as DNA, the CDR3 is TGCGCCAGCGGATTAGTAGGCACAGATACGCAGTATTTT. The chain couples TRBV5-1 to TRBJ2-3; D remains ambiguous. This CDR3 is built from 13 residues. V was shortened by 7 bases and J by 1 base, with 10 bases between the two germline ends. Germline V lookup: CDR1 SGHRS, CDR2 YFSETQ.

The V call is TRBV2, the J call TRBJ2-2; D uncertain. This CDR3 comprises 13 residues. The germline V gene encodes CDR1 SNHLY and CDR2 FYNNEI. Trimming took off 9 bases at V and 4 bases at J, with 12 bases between the two ends. The CDR3 reads CASGSDITGELFF. CDR3 sequence (DNA): TGTGCCAGTGGTTCAGATATCACCGGGGAGCTGTTTTTT.

The V and J genes are TRBV10-3 and TRBJ1-2, with D possibly TRBD1 on 6 matching bases. CDR3 length equals 14 residues. V was trimmed by 11 bases and J by 4 bases, leaving 20 bases between them. The germline V gene has CDR1 ENHRY and CDR2 SYGVKD. CDR3 sequence: CASVGGASAYGYTF. CDR3 in DNA: TGTGCCTCAGTCGGGGGGGCCTCCGCCTATGGCTACACCTTC.

The chain links TRBV18 to TRBJ2-5; TRBD1 agrees at 10 bases. This CDR3 region has 15 residues. J lost 1 base, V lost 3 bases, and 2 bases had no gene match. Germline V gene sequence: CDR1 KGHSH, CDR2 LQKENI. CDR3 DNA: TGTGCCAGCTCACCGGGACAGGGGTTCCAAGAGACCCAGTACTTC. Amino acids: CASSPGQGFQETQYF.

The chain links TRBV7-2 to TRBJ2-7; the D gene is possibly TRBD2 (6 bases). Looked up from germline, CDR1 is SGHTA and CDR2 is FQGNSA. This CDR3 is 12 amino acids long. Trimming stripped 6 bases from V and 5 bases from J, with 11 bases between. The CDR3 coding sequence is TGTGCCAGCAGGGGAGGATTAGACGAGCAGTACTTC. Its translation: CASRGGLDEQYF.

This chain uses TRBV10-1 with TRBJ2-1, with D perhaps TRBD1 (5 bases). Germline assignment: CDR1 WNHNN and CDR2 SYGVQD (reference sequence). Trimming pared 3 bases from V and 1 base from J, leaving 22 bases between. There are 19 residues in the CDR3. The DNA of the CDR3 is TGCGCCAGCAGTGACTTTAGGTGGGGCCCAAAGGGGTCCTACAATGAGCAGTTCTTC. Its protein product is CASSDFRWGPKGSYNEQFF.

This clone was detected only once. The gene calls are TRBV30 and TRBJ2-5; D remains unclear. CDR3 length: 12 amino acids. Germline loops: CDR1 GTSNPN, CDR2 SVGIG (reference sequence). Trimming removed 0 bases from V and 6 bases from J, with 8 bases in between. CDR3 loop: CAWSVTKQTQYF. CDR3 nucleotides: TGTGCCTGGAGTGTAACAAAGCAGACCCAGTACTTC.

V gene TRBV7-9 combines with J gene TRBJ2-3; D is ambiguous. Looked up from germline, CDR1 is SEHNR and CDR2 is FQNEAQ (reference sequence). The CDR3 loop spans 14 amino acids. V shed 4 bases and J shed 0 bases, with 8 bases lying between them. Here the CDR3 DNA reads TGTGCCAGCAGCTCAGGTCTTAGCACAGATACGCAGTATTTT. Its protein product is CASSSGLSTDTQYF.